This entry lists 26 T cell receptor beta chains sequenced from one sample in a study of beta chain features in type 1 diabetes. Isolated RNA was reverse transcribed in full, so expressed TCRB transcripts were sequenced. Using immunoSEQ multiplex PCR, the repertoire was profiled, and TCRdb retains in-frame clones only, with some absent. The profile shows under 550,000 clones, roughly 11% of them singletons. Sample: naive CD4+ T cells from blood. These receptors came from a woman younger than 30 in good health.

This clone turned up a few times. V and J are TRBV29-1 and TRBJ2-6, with TRBD1 matching 7 bases. From germline, CDR1 is SQVTM and CDR2 ANQGSEA. CDR3 length equals 18 residues. Losses at the gene ends were 5 bases for V and 1 base for J; bases not matched to a gene: 14. The CDR3 bases are TGCAGCGTTCGTCAGGGCCTAGGGGGCATTTCTGGGGCCAACGTCCTGACTTTC. It specifies CSVRQGLGGISGANVLTF.

The chain couples TRBV5-1 to TRBJ2-1; no definite D call. Trimming removed 0 bases from V and 6 bases from J, with 13 bases in between. This CDR3 contains 15 residues. CDR1 and CDR2 (germline): SGHRS, YFSETQ. The CDR3 DNA reads as TGCGCCAGCAGCTTGGGCCCTACCCAATCCAATGAGCAGTTCTTC. Its translation is CASSLGPTQSNEQFF.

The V gene is TRBV7-2, the J gene TRBJ2-1, with a possible D match to TRBD2 (5 bases). The germline V gene has CDR1 SGHTA and CDR2 FQGNSA. CDR3 length equals 14 residues. Trimming took off 5 bases at V and 6 bases at J, with 14 bases between the two ends. CDR3 amino acids: CASSLLGAGNEQFF. The CDR3 region has the DNA TGTGCCAGCAGCCTACTAGGCGCAGGCAATGAGCAGTTCTTC. Together with reference TRBV7-2 and TRBJ2-1, the CDR3 gives the full variable domain: GAGVSQSPSNKVTEKGKDVELRCDPISGHTALYWYRQSLGQGLEFLIYFQGNSAPDKSGLPSDRFSAERTGGSVSTLTIQRTQQEDSAVYLCASSLLGAGNEQFFGPGTRLTVL.

The table lists this clone with a few counts. The sample holds other DNA sequences that translate to the same CDR3. This chain connects TRBV9 to TRBJ1-1, with D hard to call. The CDR3 covers 13 residues. CDR1 is SGDLS and CDR2 is YYNGEE in the germline V gene. Trimming pared 0 bases from V and 1 base from J, leaving 4 bases between. The CDR3 sequence is CASSVAQNTEAFF. CDR3 bases: TGTGCCAGCAGCGTAGCTCAGAACACTGAAGCTTTCTTT.

This clone has a handful of counts. DNA of the CDR3: TGTGCCAGCTCACCACAAATTTCGACAGCCCGCTCTGGAAACACCATATATTTT. Its protein product is CASSPQISTARSGNTIYF. The V and J genes are TRBV18 and TRBJ1-3; perhaps TRBD1 as D (5 bases). Germline V gene lookup returns CDR1 KGHSH and CDR2 LQKENI. The V end lost 1 base, the J end lost 0 bases, and 16 bases lay between the germline ends. The CDR3 extends over 18 amino acids.

The chain is built from TRBV6-5 and TRBJ2-4; 8 bases are a match to TRBD2. The CDR3 consists of 15 residues. The ends lost 5 bases at V and 0 bases at J; junction bases unmatched: 3. Germline V gene sequence: CDR1 MNHEY, CDR2 SVGAGI. The CDR3 region is CASSPRGGAKNIQYF. The CDR3 bases are TGTGCCAGCAGTCCCCGGGGGGGAGCCAAAAACATTCAGTACTTC.

The gene calls are TRBV9 and TRBJ1-2; D call uncertain. The CDR3 runs 15 residues. The ends were cut back, 3 bases at V and 4 bases at J, with 16 bases in the middle. Germline assignment: CDR1 SGDLS and CDR2 YYNGEE. DNA for the CDR3: TGTGCCAGCAGCGCCCACGGGGTCCCCCTCTATGGCTACACCTTC. It specifies CASSAHGVPLYGYTF.

This clone was seen many times. V gene TRBV14 combines with J gene TRBJ2-1, with TRBD2 identical over 11 bases. This CDR3 spans 15 amino acids. The V gene's germline CDR1 is SGHDN and CDR2 FVKESK. V was pared by 6 bases and J by 9 bases, with 10 bases of the junction left unmatched. The CDR3 nucleotides are TGTGCCAGCAGTCTACCTGGACTAGCGGGCCTTGAGCAGTTCTTC. It specifies CASSLPGLAGLEQFF.

The CDR3 DNA reads TGTGCCAGCAGCCAAGGGGTGGATACGCAGTATTTT. This encodes CASSQGVDTQYF. J is TRBJ2-3 and V is TRBV7-2; D is perhaps TRBD1 (5 bases). The germline V and J ends were trimmed by 5 bases and 6 bases, with 9 bases remaining between them. The CDR3 spans 12 residues. CDR1 is SGHTA, CDR2 FQGNSA, per germline.

The rearrangement joins TRBV25-1 to TRBJ1-2; 8 bases line up with TRBD1. This CDR3 comprises 12 residues. V was pared by 6 bases and J by 7 bases, with 4 bases of the junction left unmatched. Germline values: CDR1 MGHDK, CDR2 SYGVNS. The CDR3 coding sequence is TGTGCCAGCAGCCGAGACAGGGGTGGCTACACCTTC. Its protein is CASSRDRGGYTF.

This clone occurred a few times. The V call is TRBV7-2, the J call TRBJ2-5; TRBD2 matches 8 bases. With 5 bases clipped from V and 5 bases from J, the junction kept 13 bases outside the gene matches. Germline V gene data show CDR1 as SGHTA and CDR2 as FQGNSA. This CDR3 comprises 16 residues. This CDR3 reads CASSRLAGGPSETQYF. CDR3 coding DNA: TGTGCCAGCAGCCGTCTGGCGGGGGGTCCGTCGGAGACCCAGTACTTC.

The chain is built from TRBV4-2 and TRBJ2-7, with 9 bases lining up with TRBD1. The J segment lost 2 bases and the V segment lost 5 bases, leaving 1 base of the junction unmatched. Germline V lookup: CDR1 LGHNA, CDR2 YNFKEQ. The CDR3 sequence is 13 residues long. CDR3 DNA sequence: TGTGCCAGCAGCAGGACAGGGGCCTACGAGCAGTACTTC. Its translation: CASSRTGAYEQYF.

This CDR3 is CASSDRLTPKLNIQYF. As DNA, the CDR3 is TGTGCCAGCAGTGATCGGCTGACCCCAAAACTAAACATTCAGTACTTC. V gene TRBV6-1 combines with J gene TRBJ2-4; D not certain. The CDR3 totals 16 residues. Germline CDR1 is MNHNS and CDR2 is SASEGT. V lost 3 bases and J 6 bases, leaving 18 bases between the germline ends.

This clone was counted between two and nine times. V and J are TRBV9 and TRBJ2-6, with TRBD2 as a possible D gene (6 bases). The CDR3 is 19 amino acids. Germline CDR1 reads SGDLS; CDR2 reads YYNGEE. Deletions cut 2 bases from V and 3 bases from J, with 21 bases between. CDR3 sequence (DNA): TGTGCCAGCAGCGTTGAACCGGGACGGGGGAGTTTTGGGGCCAACGTCCTGACTTTC. Amino acid sequence: CASSVEPGRGSFGANVLTF.

This clone was observed a handful of times. The rearrangement joins TRBV7-9 to TRBJ1-6; D ambiguous. The length of the CDR3 is 16 residues. Deletions cut 5 bases from V and 9 bases from J, with 20 bases between. Germline V lookup: CDR1 SEHNR, CDR2 FQNEAQ (reference sequence). The CDR3 loop reads CASSLLAPEPLSPLHF. CDR3 bases: TGTGCCAGCAGCCTGTTGGCGCCAGAACCTCTTTCACCCCTCCACTTT.

The chain carries TRBV28 and TRBJ2-7; 9 nucleotides match TRBD2. Germline V gene sequence: CDR1 MDHEN, CDR2 SYDVKM. Germline trimming cut 4 bases from V and 1 base from J; bases unmatched to any gene: 5. This CDR3 spans 15 amino acids. CDR3 residues: CASSSPGLASYEQYF. The CDR3 DNA follows: TGTGCCAGCAGTTCCCCGGGACTAGCTTCCTACGAGCAGTACTTC.

The sample holds a few counts of this clone. This chain joins TRBV19 and TRBJ2-7, with a weak D call TRBD1 (7 bases). The CDR3 is 14 amino acids. The germline V and J ends were trimmed by 8 bases and 6 bases, with 20 bases remaining between them. Germline CDR1 reads LNHDA; CDR2 reads SQIVND (reference sequence). For the CDR3, the DNA is TGTGCCAGTGGCGGGACAGCGACCAAGAGCGAGCAGTACTTC. Encoded protein: CASGGTATKSEQYF.

In this sample, this clone turned up a few times. This sequence joins TRBV28 and TRBJ1-4, with unresolved D. V was shortened by 3 bases and J by 7 bases, with 6 bases between the two germline ends. This CDR3 contains 12 residues. The germline V gene has CDR1 MDHEN and CDR2 SYDVKM. The CDR3, as DNA: TGTGCCAGCAGTTTGTCGTCTGAAAAACTGTTTTTT. Its translation: CASSLSSEKLFF.

J is TRBJ1-2 and V is TRBV7-9, with a tentative D call TRBD1 (5 bases). The CDR3 consists of 13 residues. Germline CDR1 SEHNR, CDR2 FQNEAQ (reference sequence). Trimming pared 5 bases from V and 9 bases from J, leaving 16 bases between. The CDR3 DNA is TGTGCCAGCAGCCCAACGGGGACGGGAAGCTACACCTTC. This codes for CASSPTGTGSYTF.

The sample holds many counts of this clone. The chain uses TRBV30 and TRBJ1-5, with 7 bases fitting TRBD1. This CDR3 contains 15 residues. From germline, CDR1 is GTSNPN and CDR2 SVGIG (reference sequence). Unmatched junction bases numbered 4, after V lost 1 base and J lost 1 base. The DNA of the CDR3 is TGTGCCTGGAGTGCCGACAGGGTGAGCAATCAGCCCCAGCATTTT. This translates into CAWSADRVSNQPQHF.

This clone was seen a few times. The genes are TRBV4-2 and TRBJ2-5; D gene unclear. Trimming took off 1 base at V and 2 bases at J, with 5 bases between the two ends. The CDR3 contains 13 residues. CDR1 LGHNA and CDR2 YNFKEQ come from the germline V gene. The CDR3 DNA follows: TGTGCCAGCAGCCAAGGAGTACAAGAGACCCAGTACTTC. Amino acid sequence: CASSQGVQETQYF.

The chain links TRBV7-2 to TRBJ2-3; no reliable D call. Germline V CDR1 and CDR2: SGHTA, FQGNSA. V lost 7 bases to trimming and J lost 4 bases, with 9 bases between them. The CDR3 is 12 amino acids. CDR3 nucleotide sequence: TGTGCCAGCACCCCTCCCGCAGATACGCAGTATTTT. Translated, it gives CASTPPADTQYF. Supplemented by reference TRBV7-2 and TRBJ2-3, the full variable domain reads GAGVSQSPSNKVTEKGKDVELRCDPISGHTALYWYRQSLGQGLEFLIYFQGNSAPDKSGLPSDRFSAERTGGSVSTLTIQRTQQEDSAVYLCASTPPADTQYFGPGTRLTVL.

The sample holds a few counts of this clone. The chain carries TRBV9 and TRBJ1-6; D remains ambiguous. The V end lost 0 bases, the J end lost 4 bases, and 5 bases lay between the germline ends. CDR3 length: 14 residues. Germline CDR1 SGDLS, CDR2 YYNGEE. The CDR3 nucleotides are TGTGCCAGCAGCGTAGCTCAATATAATTCACCCCTCCACTTT. It is translated as CASSVAQYNSPLHF.

This clone was seen only a few times. The V call is TRBV7-2, the J call TRBJ2-1; TRBD1 matches 7 bases. The V segment lost 8 bases and the J segment 1 base; nucleotides outside the gene matches: 5. The length of the CDR3 is 14 residues. Germline V gene sequence: CDR1 SGHTA, CDR2 FQGNSA. The chain's CDR3 is CASQRTGSYNEQFF. Here the CDR3 DNA reads TGTGCCAGCCAAAGGACAGGTTCCTACAATGAGCAGTTCTTC.

This clone turned up a few times. This chain joins TRBV5-1 and TRBJ2-1; 7 nucleotides match TRBD1. Germline CDR1 and CDR2: SGHRS and YFSETQ. J lost 2 bases, V lost 0 bases, and 2 bases had no gene match. This CDR3 region has 15 residues. In nucleotides, the CDR3 is TGCGCCAGCAGCTTGGAGGGGACAGCCTACAATGAGCAGTTCTTC. Amino acid sequence: CASSLEGTAYNEQFF.

The chain employs TRBV7-2 and TRBJ2-3; tentatively, D is TRBD1 or TRBD2 (5 bases each). This CDR3 region has 12 residues. Germline lookup yields CDR1 SGHTA and CDR2 FQGNSA. The V end lost 10 bases, the J end lost 4 bases, and 12 bases lay between the germline ends. The DNA of the CDR3 is TGTGCCACTAACTCGGGGCCAGATACGCAGTATTTT. This gives the protein CATNSGPDTQYF.